This TCR beta chain was recovered during a study of Ad26.COV2.S vaccination and SARS-CoV-2 variants. Study-wide results and caveats: The authors reported substantial breadth in spike-specific CD8+ and CD4+ T cell responses after vaccination. Vaccinated individuals (as opposed to placebo recipients) had higher spike-specific TCR breadth.

Treatment denoted: roughly 19 received Ad26.COV2.S at low or high dose, single or two shots; roughly 5 received placebo; per-sample allocation not given. Each sample was drawn 63 days after the first injection (of vaccine or placebo). Ad26 vector vaccine expressed Wuhan-strain SARS-CoV-2 spike. A word on this clone: Antigen: not known. Mismatch with germline at one junction end may stem from a read error.

CDR3 size: 13 residues. Germline values: CDR1 SGDLS, CDR2 YYNGEE. Sequenced by immunoSEQ multiplex PCR; TCRdb stores in-frame clones only, minus some. The table lists about 680,000 clones, roughly 90% of them singletons. Sequences were derived from peripheral blood, sampled in a trial of Ad26.COV2.S vaccine versus placebo. This chain connects TRBV9 to TRBJ1-1; possibly TRBD1 for D (5 bases). This clonotype originated in a person aged 18-60 years who received the Ad26.COV2.S COVID-19 vaccine or a placebo. The CDR3 bases are TGTGCCGGCAGCAGCACAGGACCCACTGAAGCTTTCTTT. This sequence encodes CAGSSTGPTEAFF.